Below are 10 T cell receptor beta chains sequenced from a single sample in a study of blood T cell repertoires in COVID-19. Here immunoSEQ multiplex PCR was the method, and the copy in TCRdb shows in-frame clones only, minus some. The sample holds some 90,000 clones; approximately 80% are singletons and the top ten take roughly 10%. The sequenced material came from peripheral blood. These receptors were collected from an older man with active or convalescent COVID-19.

DNA of the CDR3: TGTGCCAGCACCCTAACCGGGACTCTCATCTACGAGCAGTACTTC. It codes for CASTLTGTLIYEQYF. The chain joins TRBV7-2 to TRBJ2-7; D possibly corresponds to TRBD2 (6 bases). Between the trimmed V and J ends, which lost 7 bases and 3 bases, there was a span of 19 bases. This CDR3 is 15 amino acids long. Germline V CDR1 and CDR2: SGHTA, FQGNSA.

CDR3 in amino acids: CASSNSGGATGELFF. For the CDR3, the DNA is TGCGCCAGCAGCAATAGCGGGGGGGCCACCGGGGAGCTGTTTTTT. J is TRBJ2-2 and V is TRBV5-1; 11 bases are shared with TRBD2. J lost 4 bases, V lost 4 bases, and 3 bases had no gene match. This CDR3 is 15 amino acids long. The germline V gene has CDR1 SGHRS and CDR2 YFSETQ.

The CDR3 nucleotides read TGCGCCAGCAGCTTGGGACAGGTTTACGAGCAGTACTTC. It specifies CASSLGQVYEQYF. The chain is built from TRBV5-1 and TRBJ2-7; tentatively, D is TRBD1 (6 bases). V gave up 0 bases and J gave up 4 bases, with 8 bases separating them. Germline assignment: CDR1 SGHRS and CDR2 YFSETQ. The CDR3 runs 13 residues.

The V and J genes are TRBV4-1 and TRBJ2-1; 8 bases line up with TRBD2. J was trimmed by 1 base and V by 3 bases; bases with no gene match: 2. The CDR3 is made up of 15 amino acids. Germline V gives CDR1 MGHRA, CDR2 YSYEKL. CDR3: CASSHERGSYNEQFF. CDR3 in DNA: TGCGCCAGCAGCCATGAGCGGGGGTCCTACAATGAGCAGTTCTTC.

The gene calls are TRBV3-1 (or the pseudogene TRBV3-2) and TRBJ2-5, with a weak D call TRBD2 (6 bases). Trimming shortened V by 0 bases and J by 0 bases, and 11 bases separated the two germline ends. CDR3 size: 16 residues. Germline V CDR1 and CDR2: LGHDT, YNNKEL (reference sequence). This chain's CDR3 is CASSQDMTGDQETQYF. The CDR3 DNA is TGTGCCAGCAGCCAAGATATGACGGGGGACCAAGAGACCCAGTACTTC.

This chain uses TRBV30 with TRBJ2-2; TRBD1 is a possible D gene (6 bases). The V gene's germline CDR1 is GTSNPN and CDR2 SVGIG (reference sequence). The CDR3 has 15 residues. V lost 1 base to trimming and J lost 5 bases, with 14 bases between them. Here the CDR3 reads CAWSGQDHSTGELFF. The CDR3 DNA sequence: TGTGCCTGGAGTGGACAGGACCATTCTACCGGGGAGCTGTTTTTT.

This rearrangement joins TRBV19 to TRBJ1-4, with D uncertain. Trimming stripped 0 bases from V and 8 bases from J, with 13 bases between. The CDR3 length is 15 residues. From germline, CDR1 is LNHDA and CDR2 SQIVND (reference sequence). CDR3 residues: CASSIDPAGIEKLFF. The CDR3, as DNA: TGTGCCAGTAGTATAGACCCCGCGGGGATAGAAAAACTGTTTTTT.

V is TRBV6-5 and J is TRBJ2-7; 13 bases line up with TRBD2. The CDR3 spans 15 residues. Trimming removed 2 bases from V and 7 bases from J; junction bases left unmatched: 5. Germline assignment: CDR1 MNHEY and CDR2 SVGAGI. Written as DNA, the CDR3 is TGTGCCAGCAGTTACGGAACTAGCGGGGGGGGTGAGCAGTACTTC. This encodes CASSYGTSGGGEQYF.

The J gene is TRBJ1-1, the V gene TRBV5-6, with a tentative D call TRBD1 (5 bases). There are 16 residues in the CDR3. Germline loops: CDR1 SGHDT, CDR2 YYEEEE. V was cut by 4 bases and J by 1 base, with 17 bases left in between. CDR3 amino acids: CASSRRQTAKNTEAFF. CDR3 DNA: TGTGCCAGCAGCCGCAGACAGACAGCCAAGAACACTGAAGCTTTCTTT.

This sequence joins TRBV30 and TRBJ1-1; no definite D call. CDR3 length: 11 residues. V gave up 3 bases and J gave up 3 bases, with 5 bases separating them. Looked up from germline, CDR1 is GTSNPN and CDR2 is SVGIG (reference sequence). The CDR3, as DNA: TGTGCCTGGAGCGGAGACACTGAAGCTTTCTTT. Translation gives CAWSGDTEAFF.